This T cell receptor (beta chain) comes out of a study of blood T cell repertoires in COVID-19. The wider study: In each case, the material was cDNA or gDNA derived from T cells, B-cell-depleted T cells, or PBMCs.

Which cohort a participant joined came from the clinical history participants gave. For recovered donors of Cohort 3, there were two negative PCRs, clearance, or symptom resolution. This CDR3 region has 14 residues. The germline V gene encodes CDR1 GTSNPN and CDR2 SVGIG (reference sequence). The ends were cut back, 3 bases at V and 7 bases at J, with 19 bases in the middle. Original processing notes: Amplifying reference gene primers gave estimates of nucleated cell counts. TCRdb's copy holds only in-frame clones and misses some; the assay was immunoSEQ multiplex PCR. That table gives V, J and clone size, and the DNA gave D and trimming. Of roughly 150,000 clones listed, over 70% are singletons.

This chain joins TRBV30 and TRBJ2-7, with D possibly TRBD1 on 7 matching bases. The source is a woman aged 60-75 years who had recovered from COVID-19. The specimen sequenced was PBMCs or T cells enriched from blood (not recorded which). CDR3 amino acids: CAWSGQVGGREQYF. CDR3 nucleotides: TGTGCCTGGAGCGGACAGGTTGGGGGGAGGGAGCAGTACTTC.